This TCR beta chain stems from a study of T-cell reconstitution after alpha-beta-depleted transplantation in children. As concerns this clonotype: Its target is unknown.

Unique molecular identifiers featured in how the TCRbeta library was prepared. TCRdb itself ran the PCR reads through MiXCR, one entry per CDR3 protein. The table includes approximately 220,000 distinct CDR3 sequences, more than 15% detected once. Study results and limitations: T cells produced anew were the main source of T-cell counts and diversity one year after transplant.

CDR1 SEHNR and CDR2 FQNEAQ come from the germline V gene (reference sequence). Losses at the gene ends were 5 bases for V and 1 base for J; bases not matched to a gene: 5. The CDR3 has 16 amino acids. This chain uses TRBV7-9 with TRBJ2-2; 9 bases line up with TRBD1. The TCR was taken from a male patient aged 2 to 10 who had a stem cell transplant for acute lymphoblastic leukemia, so the T cells may come from the graft donor. The starting material was PBMCs, mostly from graft donor cells, obtained 360 days after TCRalphabeta/CD19-depleted stem cell transplant. CDR3 in DNA: TGTGCCAGCAGCCAGCAGGGACAGGGGAACACCGGGGAGCTGTTTTTT. Protein: CASSQQGQGNTGELFF. The full variable domain, in which reference TRBV7-9 and TRBJ2-2 provide the parts outside the CDR3, is DTGVSQNPRHKITKRGQNVTFRCDPISEHNRLYWYRQTLGQGPEFLTYFQNEAQLEKSRLLSDRFSAERPKGSFSTLEIQRTEQGDSAMYLCASSQQGQGNTGELFFGEGSRLTVL.